The sequence of this T cell receptor (beta chain) was determined in a study of CD8 T cells in ankylosing spondylitis (TCRdb year 2017). Context from the whole study: T cell receptor beta repertoires were profiled in healthy donors and ankylosing spondylitis patients so that disease-linked TCR variants could be found. The full study cohort comprised some 27 ankylosing spondylitis patients and approximately 100 healthy donors. Samples of peripheral blood were taken, and for ankylosing spondylitis patients, synovial fluid was collected as well. What the research found in general, with its limitations: Blood from ankylosing spondylitis patients appeared to be characterized by a TCR beta motif composed of 7 to 9 highly homologous amino acid variants. The disease-linked clones had a CD8+ phenotype and were found at relatively low frequencies in peripheral blood. The disease-linked clones were reported to be significantly enriched in matched synovial fluid samples from ankylosing spondylitis patients. Some motif variants had previously been reported in the synovial fluid and blood of reactive arthritis patients, which suggests shared mechanisms of disease initiation.

Trimming removed 1 base from V and 2 bases from J, leaving 8 bases between the germline ends. The germline V gene (reference sequence) provides CDR1 MNHEY and CDR2 SMNVEV. From the cysteine up to the phenylalanine, the CDR3 has a length of 14 residues. Only CDR3 DNA is held: 42 bases, read in frame from base 1. TCRdb names Illumina HiSeq 2500 as the instrument used. Quantitative 5'-RACE with molecular barcodes was used to prepare TCR beta libraries. As for the authors' bioinformatics: To identify disease-linked TCR variants, a new computational method was used, one built on a probabilistic model of VDJ rearrangement. TCRdb passed the public sequencing reads through fastp at Q25 and MiXCR, retaining productive beta sequences. Merged by CDR3 protein, the rows form single entries marked with the most common genes and DNA. The V and J calls reflect TCRdb's pipeline rather than the authors' work. In all, the sample holds more than 400,000 distinct CDR3 sequences, and about 5.4% of those were seen once. Clones ranked in the top ten supply approximately 3.5% of the sample.

Ten or more counts support this clonotype. No cognate antigen has been identified for it. Per-base quality was not reported, and no clone a single base away is much larger than it. The source material was blood, either unsorted or a sorted T cell fraction (not recorded which). This sequence uses TRBV27 and TRBJ1-1; the D gene is unclear. The TCR was taken from a male donor with ankylosing spondylitis. The CDR3 corresponds to CASSLLRGNTEAFF. The DNA sequence is given as TGTGCCAGCAGTTTATTGCGAGGAAACACTGAAGCTTTCTTT.